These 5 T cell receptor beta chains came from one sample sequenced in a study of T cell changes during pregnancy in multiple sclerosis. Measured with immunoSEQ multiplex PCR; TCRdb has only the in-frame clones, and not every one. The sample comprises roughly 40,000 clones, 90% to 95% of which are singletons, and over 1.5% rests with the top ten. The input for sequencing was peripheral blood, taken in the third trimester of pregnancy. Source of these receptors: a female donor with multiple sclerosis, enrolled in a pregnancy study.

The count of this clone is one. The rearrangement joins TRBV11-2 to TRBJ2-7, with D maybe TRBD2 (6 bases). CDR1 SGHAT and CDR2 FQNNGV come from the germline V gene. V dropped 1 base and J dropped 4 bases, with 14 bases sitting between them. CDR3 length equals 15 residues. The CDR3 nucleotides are TGTGCCAGCAGCTTAGGACAGCTAGCGATATACGAGCAGTACTTC. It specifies CASSLGQLAIYEQYF.

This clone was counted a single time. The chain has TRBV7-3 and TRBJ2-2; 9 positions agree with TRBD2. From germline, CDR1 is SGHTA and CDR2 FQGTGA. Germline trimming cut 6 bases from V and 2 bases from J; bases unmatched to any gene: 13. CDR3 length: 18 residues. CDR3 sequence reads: CASSPISLAGSNTGELFF. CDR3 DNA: TGTGCCAGCAGTCCCATAAGTCTAGCGGGGTCAAACACCGGGGAGCTGTTTTTT.

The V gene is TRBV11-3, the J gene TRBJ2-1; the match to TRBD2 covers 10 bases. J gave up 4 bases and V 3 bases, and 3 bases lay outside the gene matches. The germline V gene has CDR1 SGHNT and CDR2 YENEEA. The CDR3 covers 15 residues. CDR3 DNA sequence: TGTGCCAGCAGCTTTGGACTAGCGGTATACAATGAGCAGTTCTTC. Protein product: CASSFGLAVYNEQFF.

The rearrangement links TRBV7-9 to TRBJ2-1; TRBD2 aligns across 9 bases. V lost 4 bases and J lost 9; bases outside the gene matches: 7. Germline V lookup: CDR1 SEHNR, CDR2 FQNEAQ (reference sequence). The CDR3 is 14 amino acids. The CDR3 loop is CASSSGTSSSEQFF. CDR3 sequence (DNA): TGTGCCAGCAGCTCCGGGACTAGCAGTAGTGAGCAGTTCTTC. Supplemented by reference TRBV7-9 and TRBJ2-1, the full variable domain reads DTGVSQNPRHKITKRGQNVTFRCDPISEHNRLYWYRQTLGQGPEFLTYFQNEAQLEKSRLLSDRFSAERPKGSFSTLEIQRTEQGDSAMYLCASSSGTSSSEQFFGPGTRLTVL.

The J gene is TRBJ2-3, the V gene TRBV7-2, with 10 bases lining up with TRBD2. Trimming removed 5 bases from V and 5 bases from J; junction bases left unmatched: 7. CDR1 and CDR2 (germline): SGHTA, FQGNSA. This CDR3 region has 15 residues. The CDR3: CASSPAGGRRDTQYF. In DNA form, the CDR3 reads TGTGCCAGCAGCCCAGCGGGGGGGCGGAGAGATACGCAGTATTTT.